This T cell receptor beta chain was sequenced in a study of blood T cell repertoires in COVID-19. On the study more broadly: From T cells, B-cell-depleted T cells, or PBMCs came the material, which was cDNA or gDNA.

The CDR3 length is 17 residues. Germline values: CDR1 LGHDT, CDR2 YNNKEL (reference sequence). The V segment lost 0 bases and the J segment 5 bases; nucleotides outside the gene matches: 9. The data were produced by immunoSEQ multiplex PCR, yet TCRdb's version contains in-frame clones alone and is incomplete. The profile covers more than 200,000 clones, with about 85% appearing a single time and under 2% taken by the ten largest. The material sequenced was peripheral blood. The source is a man in his 70s with acute or convalescent COVID-19. The chain recombines TRBV3-1 (or the pseudogene TRBV3-2) with TRBJ2-3; TRBD2 matches 9 bases. The chain's CDR3 is CASSQEIAGALVDTQYF. DNA of the CDR3: TGTGCCAGCAGCCAAGAAATAGCGGGAGCTTTAGTAGATACGCAGTATTTT.